A selection of T cell receptor beta chains follows, all from one sample in a study of shared clonotypes between healthy human individuals. Clones were read by immunoSEQ multiplex PCR, and TCRdb kept only the in-frame ones, dropping some. This table has some 2.3 million clones, about 92% appearing once. The sample was naive CD4+ T cells from PBMCs. These receptors were collected from a man between 18 and 35 years old in good health. Some clones in this sample may be carry-over from other donors' samples. CDR3s leave out the opening cysteine and the closing phenylalanine or tryptophan.

v_gene,j_gene,CDR3aa
TRBV4-1,TRBJ2-7,ASSQPGPPYEQY
TRBV7-6,TRBJ2-5,ASSLGVETQY
TRBV6-5,TRBJ1-3,ASSYAWGDSGNTIY
TRBV5-1,TRBJ1-1,ASSLFSGGSEAF
TRBV2,TRBJ2-3,ASSLAGVTDTQY
TRBV15,TRBJ1-2,ATSRDEGGYGYT
TRBV28,TRBJ1-3,ASSFLQGYSGNTIY
TRBV6-6,TRBJ1-1,ASRYPGRRTEAF
TRBV11-3,TRBJ2-2,ASSLGQGKNTGELF
TRBV7-9,TRBJ1-2,ASSLEVGGSRYT
TRBV28,TRBJ1-1,ASSRGMVTEAF
TRBV7-9,TRBJ1-1,ASSLDGQNTEAF
TRBV7-9,TRBJ1-5,ASSYGGTGAAQPQH
TRBV27,TRBJ2-7,ASALSEGQGAYEQY
TRBV6-1,TRBJ2-7,ASSGQAGGAQY
TRBV4-1,TRBJ1-2,ASSQWPPYYGYT
TRBV11-1,TRBJ1-1,ASSSSMNTEAF
TRBV15,TRBJ1-2,ATSADKGAIFNYGYT
TRBV7-9,TRBJ2-7,ASSQRGSGSRYEQY
TRBV28,TRBJ2-3,ASSSGSTDTQY
TRBV15,TRBJ2-1,ATSVGNSGSYNEQF
TRBV7-2,TRBJ2-2,ASSLVASGPSNTGELF
TRBV9,TRBJ1-1,ASSSGYTEAF
TRBV28,TRBJ1-1,ASSSPTRIMNTEAF
TRBV4-1,TRBJ2-7,ASSQEGQGGSYEQY
TRBV5-1,TRBJ2-7,ASSLAWTGVSYEQY
TRBV5-6,TRBJ1-1,ASSFRGAEAF
TRBV6-6,TRBJ2-7,ASSWDTSYEQY
TRBV11-2,TRBJ2-2,ASSKRDTGELF
TRBV18,TRBJ2-1,ASAIAAPSYNEQF
TRBV2,TRBJ2-7,ASSEKAPKTTNEQY
TRBV5-1,TRBJ2-1,ASSPRKAGSYNEQF
TRBV5-1,TRBJ2-1,ASSLVQEGSNPYNEQF
TRBV28,TRBJ2-7,ASRGWGEQY
TRBV28,TRBJ2-5,ASMDLPKETQY
TRBV5-1,TRBJ2-3,ASSFPGGDTQY
TRBV16,TRBJ2-1,ASSQLWETSYNEQF
TRBV29-1,TRBJ1-1,SVEGVMRRGTEAF
TRBV5-8,TRBJ2-5,ASRKDQETQY
TRBV7-8,TRBJ2-5,ASSLEGGFGETQY
TRBV2,TRBJ2-5,ASSVARGETQY
TRBV6-5,TRBJ2-6,ASSYRDGGANVLT
TRBV5-1,TRBJ2-5,ASSPAPPSRQETQY
TRBV6-1,TRBJ2-6,ASRTGGAGANVLT
TRBV14,TRBJ2-5,ASSRKDRLETQY
TRBV5-1,TRBJ1-4,ASSHLAGANEKLF
TRBV2,TRBJ2-2,ASKAAGELF
TRBV7-3,TRBJ2-7,ASSPPPGRSYEQY
TRBV28,TRBJ1-5,ASSSGTTSYSNQPQH
TRBV6-1,TRBJ2-2,ASSERTGTVDTGELF